This entry concerns a single T cell receptor (beta chain). Its target is unknown. V shed 0 bases and J shed 1 base, with 4 bases lying between them. CDR1 and CDR2 (germline): SGHVS, FQNEAQ. The CDR3 extends over 14 amino acids. Repertoires were generated with immunoSEQ multiplex PCR, while TCRdb's copy carries only in-frame clones and drops some. The table includes 150,000 to 200,000 clones, roughly 92% detected once. These data belong to a study of T cell responses to AZD1222 COVID-19 vaccine. General study points: The study reported that nearly half of spike-specific TCRs target unmutated variant regions. Spike-specific TCR breadth and depth grew following two AZD1222 doses. Most donors were white British, females outnumbered males, and clonal diversity was possibly underestimated.

The chain joins TRBV7-8 to TRBJ1-3, with D unclear. This specimen was peripheral blood, taken 28 days after the second AZD1222 dose. The receptor was derived from an adult who received the AZD1222 COVID-19 vaccine. This CDR3 is CASSLAESGNTIYF. DNA for the CDR3: TGTGCCAGCAGCTTAGCCGAGTCTGGAAACACCATATATTTT.